This T cell receptor (beta chain) was obtained from a study of blood T cells in healthy people across ages. The use of a sample-barcoded 5' primer and a J-beta primer mix characterized a second PCR of about 6 to 11 cycles. Every cDNA molecule carried a tag from a template-switch adaptor bearing 12 random nucleotides. MiXCR was run by TCRdb on the 5' RACE reads, yielding one entry per CDR3 protein. The table records about 2 million distinct CDR3 sequences, around 50% of them present only once. CDR1 is ENHRY, CDR2 SYGVKD, per germline. The CDR3 is 13 amino acids. With regard to this clonotype: What it recognizes is unknown.

General observations from the study: Estimates of diversity drawn from one million T cells were considered underestimates. Unknown donor CMV status possibly confounded expanded clonotype changes.

The receptor comes from a woman aged 40 to 55 in good health. J is TRBJ2-4 and V is TRBV10-3, with 9 bases fitting TRBD2. Matching the DNA end better, TRBJ2-7 makes the J call doubtful. Sequences were obtained from blood. The CDR3 reads CAIRSSGDFEQYF. In DNA, the CDR3 is TGTGCCATCAGGTCTAGCGGGGATTTCGAGCAGTACTTC.